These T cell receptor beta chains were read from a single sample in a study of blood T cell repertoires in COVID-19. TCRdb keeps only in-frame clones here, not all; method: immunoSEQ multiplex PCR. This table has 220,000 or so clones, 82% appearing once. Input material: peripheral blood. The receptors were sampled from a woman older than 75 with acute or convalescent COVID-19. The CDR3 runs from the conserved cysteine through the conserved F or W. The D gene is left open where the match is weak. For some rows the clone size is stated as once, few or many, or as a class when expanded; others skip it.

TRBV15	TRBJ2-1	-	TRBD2	CATSRDLGTSGDEQFF	TGTGCCACCAGCAGAGATTTGGGGACTAGCGGGGATGAGCAGTTCTTC
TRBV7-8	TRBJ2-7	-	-	CASSLISSKQTYEQYF	TGTGCCAGCAGCTTAATTTCGTCAAAACAAACCTACGAGCAGTACTTC
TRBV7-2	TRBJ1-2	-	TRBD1	CASSLTDRAYGYTF	TGTGCCAGCAGCTTGACTGACAGGGCCTATGGCTACACCTTC
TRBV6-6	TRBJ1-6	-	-	CASSYSSGSALHF	TGTGCCAGCAGTTACTCTTCGGGGTCGGCCCTCCACTTT
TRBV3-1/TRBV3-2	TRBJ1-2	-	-	CASIYGYTF	TGTGCCAGCATCTACGGCTACACCTTC
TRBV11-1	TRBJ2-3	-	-	CASALTDTQYF	TGTGCCAGCGCGCTAACAGATACGCAGTATTTT
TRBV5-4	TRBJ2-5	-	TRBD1	CASSSRQGLSQETQYF	TGTGCCAGCAGCAGTAGACAGGGGTTGAGCCAAGAGACCCAGTACTTC
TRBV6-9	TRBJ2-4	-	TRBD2	CASSCRGVDLWTKNIQYF	TGTGCCAGCAGTTGTCGGGGGGTAGACTTGTGGACCAAAAACATTCAGTACTTC
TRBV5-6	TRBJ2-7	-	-	CASRLQGGGTTYEQYF	TGTGCCAGCAGACTCCAAGGAGGCGGGACGACCTACGAGCAGTACTTC
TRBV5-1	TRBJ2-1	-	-	CASSPGHVSYNEQFF	TGCGCCAGCAGCCCCGGACACGTCTCCTACAATGAGCAGTTCTTC
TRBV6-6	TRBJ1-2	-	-	CASSYGAPGYGYTF	TGTGCCAGCAGTTATGGGGCCCCTGGCTATGGCTACACCTTC
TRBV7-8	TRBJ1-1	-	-	CASSVLRGKDTEAFF	TGTGCCAGCAGCGTCCTCAGGGGAAAAGACACTGAAGCTTTCTTT
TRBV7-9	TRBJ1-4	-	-	CASSLGTNPHNEKLFF	TGTGCCAGCAGCTTGGGGACAAACCCACATAATGAAAAACTGTTTTTT
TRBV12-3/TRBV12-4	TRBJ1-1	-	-	CASTSAGETYAFF	TGTGCCAGCACCTCGGCCGGGGAAACCTACGCTTTCTTT
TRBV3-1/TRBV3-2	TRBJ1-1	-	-	CASSHLNTEAFF	TGTGCCAGCAGCCACTTGAACACTGAAGCTTTCTTT
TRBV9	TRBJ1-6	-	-	CASSNRANSPLHF	TGTGCCAGCAGCAACAGGGCTAATTCACCCCTCCACTTT
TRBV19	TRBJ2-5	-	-	CASSIVAGEETQYF	TGTGCCAGTAGTATAGTTGCAGGGGAAGAGACCCAGTACTTC
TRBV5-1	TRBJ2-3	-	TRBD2	CASSLGGVTDTQYF	TGCGCCAGCAGCCTCGGGGGGGTAACAGATACGCAGTATTTT
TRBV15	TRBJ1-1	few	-	CATSRDLAGANTEAFF	TGTGCCACCAGCAGAGATCTGGCAGGGGCGAACACTGAAGCTTTCTTT
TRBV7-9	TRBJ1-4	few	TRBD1	CASSKQMLDREFTNEKLFF	TGTGCCAGCAGCAAACAAATGTTGGACAGGGAATTTACCAATGAAAAACTGTTTTTT
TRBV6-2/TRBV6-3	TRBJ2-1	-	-	CASSYSSDRYTNEQFF	TGTGCCAGCAGTTACTCGTCGGACAGATATACAAATGAGCAGTTCTTC
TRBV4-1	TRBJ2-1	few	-	CASSQVGSMRANEQFF	TGCGCCAGCAGCCAAGTCGGATCAATGAGGGCCAATGAGCAGTTCTTC
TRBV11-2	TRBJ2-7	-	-	CASSFGGSYEQYF	TGTGCCAGCAGCTTTGGCGGCTCCTACGAGCAGTACTTC
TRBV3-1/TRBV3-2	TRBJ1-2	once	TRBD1	CASRQSGTGVSGYTF	TGTGCCAGCAGGCAATCCGGGACAGGGGTTTCTGGCTACACCTTC
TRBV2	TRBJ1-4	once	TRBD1	CASKPDRVGEKLFF	TGTGCCAGCAAACCGGACAGGGTCGGTGAAAAACTGTTTTTT
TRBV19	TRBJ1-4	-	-	CASSFGRGSHEKLFF	TGTGCCAGTAGTTTTGGCAGGGGTTCGCACGAAAAACTGTTTTTT
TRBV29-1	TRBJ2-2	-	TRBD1	CSIRGQGGGTGELFF	TGCAGCATAAGGGGGCAGGGTGGTGGCACCGGGGAGCTGTTTTTT
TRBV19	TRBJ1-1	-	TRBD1	CASSIGGQSTEAFF	TGTGCCAGTAGTATAGGGGGACAGAGCACTGAAGCTTTCTTT
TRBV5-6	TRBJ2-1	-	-	CASSLLREQFF	TGTGCCAGCAGCTTGCTCCGGGAGCAGTTCTTC
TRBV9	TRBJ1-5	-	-	CASSADDSLTSNQPQHF	TGTGCCAGCAGCGCAGACGACAGCCTGACAAGCAATCAGCCCCAGCATTTT
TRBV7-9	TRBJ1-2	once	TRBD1	CASSSQGASYGYTF	TGTGCCAGCAGCTCGCAGGGGGCTAGCTATGGCTACACCTTC
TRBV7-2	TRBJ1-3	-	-	CASSFTGRGNTIYF	TGTGCCAGCAGCTTCACAGGGCGTGGAAACACCATATATTTT
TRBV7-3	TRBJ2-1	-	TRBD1	CASSSGQPSGEQFF	TGTGCCAGCAGCTCGGGACAGCCGTCGGGTGAGCAGTTCTTC
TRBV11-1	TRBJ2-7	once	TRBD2	CASSLLWGGNEYEQYF	TGTGCCAGCAGCTTGCTTTGGGGGGGGAACGAGTACGAGCAGTACTTC
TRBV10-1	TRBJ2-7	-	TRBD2	CASSEPGLAGYEQYF	TGCGCCAGCAGTGAGCCCGGACTAGCGGGCTACGAGCAGTACTTC
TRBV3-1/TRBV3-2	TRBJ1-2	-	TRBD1	CASIGQGEGGYTF	TGTGCCAGTATAGGACAGGGTGAAGGTGGCTACACCTTC
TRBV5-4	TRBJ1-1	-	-	CASSLGNRGADGTEAFF	TGTGCCAGCAGCTTGGGAAATCGGGGGGCGGATGGCACTGAAGCTTTCTTT
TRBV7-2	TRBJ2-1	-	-	CASSLEGRVTYNEQFF	TGTGCCAGCAGCTTAGAGGGCAGGGTCACCTACAATGAGCAGTTCTTC
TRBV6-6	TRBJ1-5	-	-	CASSSPDLGGDPQHF	TGTGCCAGCAGTTCCCCCGACCTGGGAGGGGACCCCCAGCATTTT
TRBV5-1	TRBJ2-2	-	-	CASSLARGTSSTGELFF	TGCGCCAGCAGCTTGGCCCGAGGGACATCATCCACCGGGGAGCTGTTTTTT
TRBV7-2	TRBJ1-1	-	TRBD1	CASLMLTGGTEAFF	TGTGCCAGCTTAATGCTTACAGGGGGCACTGAAGCTTTCTTT
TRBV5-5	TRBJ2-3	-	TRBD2	CASSLGLAGWTDTQYF	TGTGCCAGCAGCTTGGGACTAGCGGGGTGGACAGATACGCAGTATTTT
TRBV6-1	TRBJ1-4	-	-	CASSVVGGGIGEKLFF	TGTGCCAGCAGTGTGGTCGGAGGAGGGATTGGTGAAAAACTGTTTTTT
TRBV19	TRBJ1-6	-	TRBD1	CASRTRTGNSPLHF	TGTGCCAGCCGAACCCGGACAGGAAATTCACCCCTCCACTTT
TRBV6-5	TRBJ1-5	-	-	CASRRGGLKSQPQHF	TGTGCCAGCAGGAGGGGGGGGTTAAAGAGTCAGCCCCAGCATTTT
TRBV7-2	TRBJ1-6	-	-	CASSESSSPLHF	TGTGCCAGCAGCGAAAGTAGTTCACCCCTCCACTTT
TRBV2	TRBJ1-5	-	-	CASYGGNQPQHF	TGTGCCAGTTATGGGGGGAATCAGCCCCAGCATTTT
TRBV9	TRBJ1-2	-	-	CASSGGVNYGYTF	TGTGCCAGCAGCGGGGGGGTTAACTATGGCTACACCTTC
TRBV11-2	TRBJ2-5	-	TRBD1	CASSLGVTGSETQYF	TGTGCCAGCAGCTTAGGCGTGACAGGGTCGGAGACCCAGTACTTC
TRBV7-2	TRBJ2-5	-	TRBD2	CASSLGLALETQYF	TGTGCCAGCAGCTTGGGACTAGCGCTGGAGACCCAGTACTTC
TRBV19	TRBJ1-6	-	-	CASTSRQGNSPLHF	TGTGCCAGTACCTCGAGGCAGGGGAATTCACCCCTCCACTTT
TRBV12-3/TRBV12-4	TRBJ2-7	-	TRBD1	CASSLTGIYEQYF	TGTGCCAGCAGCTTGACAGGGATATACGAGCAGTACTTC